The 25 T cell receptor beta chains presented below share a single source sample, sequenced in a study of regulatory T cells in long-lasting Graves disease. Regarding time point: newly diagnosed GD, antithyroid drugs for less than 3 months. Scientists built the TCR library using RNA that was extracted from PBMCs. Sequencing libraries for TCR beta were prepared with iRepertoire HTBI primers and Arm-PCR of CDR3 regions. MiXCR, run by TCRdb on the multiplex PCR reads, gives a single entry per CDR3 protein. The sample holds roughly 400,000 distinct CDR3 sequences, about 15% seen once. These data were also filed under a second study, of T cells in Graves' hyperthyroidism and ophthalmopathy.

Source: peripheral blood mononuclear cells (PBMCs), taken at new diagnosis, from a patient treated with antithyroid drugs. The receptor source for this set is a woman aged 40 to 50 with Graves disease.

This clonotype appeared many times. V usage is TRBV12-3 or TRBV12-4 and J usage is TRBJ2-5, with D tentatively TRBD1 or TRBD2 (5 bases each). This CDR3 is built from 14 residues. V gave up 6 bases and J gave up 1 base, with 12 bases separating them. The CDR3 loop is CASSLLGPQETQYF. For the CDR3, the DNA is TGTGCCAGCAGCCTTCTGGGACCCCAAGAGACCCAGTACTTC.

In its sample, this clonotype was seen many times. V usage is TRBV5-4 and J usage is TRBJ2-2; D remains ambiguous. V lost 3 bases and J lost 7, with 10 bases in between. The CDR3 has 13 amino acids. The germline V gene has CDR1 SGHNT and CDR2 YYREEE (reference sequence). CDR3 DNA sequence: TGTGCCAGCAGCTCAGATCCTCTCGGGGAGCTGTTTTTT. Amino acid sequence: CASSSDPLGELFF.

The V and J genes are TRBV6-2 or TRBV6-3 and TRBJ2-7; 7 bases agree with TRBD2. CDR3 length equals 13 residues. Germline-derived CDR1 and CDR2 are MNHEY and SVGEGT. With 6 bases clipped from V and 10 bases from J, the junction kept 12 bases outside the gene matches. CDR3 sequence reads: CASSLSGTTSQYF. Here the CDR3 DNA reads TGTGCCAGCAGCTTATCAGGGACTACATCCCAGTACTTC.

The CDR3: CASSPGTSGNEQYF. Here the CDR3 DNA reads TGTGCCAGCAGCCCGGGGACTAGCGGGAACGAGCAGTACTTC. The chain couples TRBV7-9 to TRBJ2-7; the match to TRBD2 covers 13 bases. The CDR3 loop spans 14 amino acids. The trim removed 5 bases at V and 5 bases at J, leaving 3 bases unmatched. Looked up from germline, CDR1 is SEHNR and CDR2 is FQNEAQ (reference sequence).

Ten or more counts support this clonotype. CDR3 in amino acids: CSVPGGKGTGELFF. CDR3 in DNA: TGCAGCGTTCCAGGGGGCAAAGGCACCGGGGAGCTGTTTTTT. V gene TRBV29-1 combines with J gene TRBJ2-2, with 8 positions matching TRBD1. With 5 bases clipped from V and 4 bases from J, the junction kept 6 bases outside the gene matches. The CDR3 loop spans 14 amino acids. Germline loops: CDR1 SQVTM, CDR2 ANQGSEA.

This chain joins TRBV20-1 and TRBJ2-1; D gene unclear. V was shortened by 4 bases and J by 6 bases, with 7 bases between the two germline ends. Germline V lookup: CDR1 DFQATT, CDR2 SNEGSKA (reference sequence). CDR3 length: 11 residues. The CDR3 DNA reads as TGCAGTGCTACCCCCTTCAATGAGCAGTTCTTC. This codes for CSATPFNEQFF.

This clonotype was counted ten times or more. This chain connects TRBV6-5 to TRBJ2-5, with 12 bases identical to TRBD2. The CDR3 is made up of 17 amino acids. Germline V gene sequence: CDR1 MNHEY, CDR2 SVGAGI. V dropped 3 bases and J dropped 0; count of bases not matched to a gene: 5. The DNA for the CDR3 is TGTGCCAGCAGTTATCTAGCGGGAGGGCCGGACCAAGAGACCCAGTACTTC. Amino acids: CASSYLAGGPDQETQYF.

V gene TRBV2 combines with J gene TRBJ1-5, with D uncertain. Trimming left V 3 bases short and J 0 bases short, with 6 bases between. Per germline, CDR1 SNHLY and CDR2 FYNNEI. The CDR3 totals 14 residues. In DNA form, the CDR3 reads TGTGCCAGCAGTGACGGTGTTAGCAATCAGCCCCAGCATTTT. This sequence encodes CASSDGVSNQPQHF.

This clonotype was counted many times. The chain combines TRBV7-2 with TRBJ1-6; 7 bases fit TRBD1. The length of the CDR3 is 17 residues. V trimming: 3 bases; J trimming: 7 bases; junction bases outside the gene matches: 12. Per the germline V gene, CDR1 is SGHTA and CDR2 is FQGNSA. This CDR3 reads CASSFGAGTELNSPLHF. The CDR3 DNA follows: TGTGCCAGCAGCTTCGGAGCCGGGACAGAATTGAATTCACCCCTCCACTTT.

Ten or more counts support this clonotype. The chain combines TRBV11-2 with TRBJ2-5; D remains ambiguous. V lost 1 base to trimming and J lost 0 bases, with 9 bases between them. Per germline, CDR1 SGHAT and CDR2 FQNNGV. This CDR3 region has 15 residues. The CDR3 coding sequence is TGTGCCAGCAGCTTAGTGAGGCCGGACCAAGAGACCCAGTACTTC. This sequence encodes CASSLVRPDQETQYF.

This clonotype was counted a few times. This may be a read error, as it is one base from a much larger clone. The chain's CDR3 is CASSKGLANTGELFF. CDR3 DNA sequence: TGTGCCAGCAGCAAGGGACTAGCGAACACCGGGGAGCTGTTTTTT. This chain connects TRBV12-3 or TRBV12-4 to TRBJ2-2; 8 nucleotides agree with TRBD2. Unmatched junction bases numbered 3, after V lost 6 bases and J lost 0 bases. The CDR3 sequence is 15 residues long.

This clonotype was seen repeatedly, ten times or more. The genes are TRBV28 and TRBJ2-4; D is ambiguous. Germline V CDR1 and CDR2: MDHEN, SYDVKM. V was pared by 6 bases and J by 1 base, with 10 bases between. This CDR3 has 14 amino acids. CDR3 DNA: TGTGCCAGCAGCCCGGATACGGCCAAAAACATTCAGTACTTC. It specifies CASSPDTAKNIQYF. The whole variable domain, remainder taken from reference TRBV28 and TRBJ2-4, is DVKVTQSSRYLVKRTGEKVFLECVQDMDHENMFWYRQDPGLGLRLIYFSYDVKMKEKGDIPEGYSVSREKKERFSLILESASTNQTSMYLCASSPDTAKNIQYFGAGTRLSVL.

This clonotype was counted many times. J is TRBJ2-1 and V is TRBV28; no reliable D call. CDR1 and CDR2 (germline): MDHEN, SYDVKM. The CDR3 covers 14 residues. The V and J ends lost 2 bases and 4 bases respectively, with 9 bases between them. In DNA, the CDR3 is TGTGCCAGCAGTTTAATCGGGCGGTACAATGAGCAGTTCTTC. Its translation: CASSLIGRYNEQFF. Based on the CDR3 plus reference TRBV28 and TRBJ2-1, the full variable domain is DVKVTQSSRYLVKRTGEKVFLECVQDMDHENMFWYRQDPGLGLRLIYFSYDVKMKEKGDIPEGYSVSREKKERFSLILESASTNQTSMYLCASSLIGRYNEQFFGPGTRLTVL.

This clonotype has a count of ten or more. The J gene is TRBJ1-5, the V gene TRBV6-1; D gene uncertain. Germline V CDR1 and CDR2: MNHNS, SASEGT. CDR3 length equals 14 residues. The V end lost 1 base, the J end lost 0 bases, and 4 bases lay between the germline ends. The CDR3 sequence is CASSEVYSNQPQHF. As DNA, the CDR3 is TGTGCCAGCAGTGAAGTATATAGCAATCAGCCCCAGCATTTT.

This clonotype was counted ten times or more. The chain employs TRBV7-8 and TRBJ2-7; perhaps TRBD1 as D (6 bases). Germline V gene lookup returns CDR1 SGHVS and CDR2 FQNEAQ. V lost 7 bases and J 0 bases, leaving 22 bases between the germline ends. The CDR3 covers 17 residues. The DNA for the CDR3 is TGTGCCAGCAACAGCTTATGGTGGCAGGGGAGCTCCTACGAGCAGTACTTC. Translated: CASNSLWWQGSSYEQYF. The whole variable domain, filled in from reference TRBV7-8 and TRBJ2-7, reads GAGVSQSPRYKVAKRGQDVALRCDPISGHVSLFWYQQALGQGPEFLTYFQNEAQLDKSGLPSDRFFAERPEGSVSTLKIQRTQQEDSAVYLCASNSLWWQGSSYEQYFGPGTRLTVT.

This clonotype was observed at least ten times. The V and J genes are TRBV30 and TRBJ1-5; D call uncertain. This CDR3 contains 13 residues. Trimming took off 0 bases at V and 9 bases at J, with 12 bases between the two ends. From germline, CDR1 is GTSNPN and CDR2 SVGIG (reference sequence). The chain's CDR3 is CAWSVEPYWPQHF. CDR3 sequence (DNA): TGTGCCTGGAGTGTAGAACCTTATTGGCCCCAGCATTTT.

In this sample, this clonotype turned up many times. This chain links TRBV12-3 or TRBV12-4 with TRBJ1-3; D is unresolved. The CDR3 totals 12 residues. The V and J ends lost 9 bases and 4 bases respectively, with 10 bases between them. The CDR3 DNA is TGTGCCAGTCTCCGTTCCGGAAACACCATATATTTT. This gives the protein CASLRSGNTIYF.

This clonotype showed up many times. This rearrangement joins TRBV28 to TRBJ1-5, with D uncertain. This CDR3 is built from 14 residues. CDR1 is MDHEN, CDR2 SYDVKM, per germline. V was clipped by 7 bases and J by 0 bases, with 10 bases between them. The CDR3 DNA sequence: TGTGCCAGCACCTTGGGCAATAGCAATCAGCCCCAGCATTTT. It codes for CASTLGNSNQPQHF.

This clonotype has ten or more counts. This chain joins TRBV5-1 and TRBJ1-2, with D possibly being TRBD1 (6 bases). The CDR3 sequence is 15 residues long. The V end lost 4 bases, the J end lost 5 bases, and 18 bases lay between the germline ends. The germline CDR1 and CDR2 sequences are SGHRS and YFSETQ. CDR3 sequence reads: CASSHGQGRGYGYTF. CDR3 nucleotides: TGCGCCAGCAGCCACGGCCAGGGGCGCGGGTATGGCTACACCTTC.

The chain recombines TRBV29-1 with TRBJ1-2; D might be TRBD1 (6 bases). Germline V lookup: CDR1 SQVTM, CDR2 ANQGSEA. The CDR3 sequence is 14 residues long. Trimming took off 4 bases at V and 3 bases at J, with 15 bases between the two ends. The CDR3 is CSVVAGADDYGYTF. The CDR3 DNA follows: TGCAGCGTTGTAGCAGGGGCTGATGACTATGGCTACACCTTC.

In this sample, this clonotype turned up many times. The chain combines TRBV20-1 with TRBJ2-7; 8 bases agree with TRBD2. The CDR3 extends over 14 amino acids. Per germline, CDR1 DFQATT and CDR2 SNEGSKA (reference sequence). V dropped 3 bases and J dropped 6; count of bases not matched to a gene: 10. The CDR3 region is CSARERESLAEQYF. The CDR3 DNA is TGCAGTGCTAGGGAGCGGGAGAGCTTGGCCGAGCAGTACTTC.

This clonotype was observed many times. This rearrangement joins TRBV5-1 to TRBJ1-1; 11 bases match TRBD1. Germline V lookup: CDR1 SGHRS, CDR2 YFSETQ. CDR3 length equals 16 residues. J lost 0 bases, V lost 5 bases, and 6 bases had no gene match. The CDR3 region is CASSSGTGGMNTEAFF. The CDR3 nucleotides are TGCGCCAGCAGTTCCGGGACAGGGGGTATGAACACTGAAGCTTTCTTT.

This clonotype was recorded at least ten times. This CDR3 is CSVATGGADGYTF. The CDR3 coding sequence is TGCAGCGTTGCGACAGGGGGCGCGGATGGCTACACCTTC. The chain recombines TRBV29-1 with TRBJ1-2, with TRBD1 matching over 10 bases. J was trimmed by 6 bases and V by 4 bases; bases with no gene match: 5. This CDR3 has 13 residues. CDR1 is SQVTM, CDR2 ANQGSEA, per germline.

This clonotype came up a few times. This chain links TRBV4-2 with TRBJ2-1, with D perhaps being TRBD1 or TRBD2 (6 bases each). The germline gives CDR1 LGHNA, CDR2 YNFKEQ. The CDR3 consists of 14 residues. Trimming removed 1 base from V and 6 bases from J, with 10 bases in between. The CDR3 sequence: CASSQGGAGNEQFF. CDR3 sequence (DNA): TGTGCCAGCAGCCAAGGGGGGGCAGGCAATGAGCAGTTCTTC.

This clonotype was seen at least ten times. The rearrangement uses TRBV11-2 and TRBJ2-1, with TRBD2 identical over 7 bases. With 5 bases clipped from V and 8 bases from J, the junction kept 9 bases outside the gene matches. Per germline, CDR1 SGHAT and CDR2 FQNNGV. CDR3 size: 14 residues. CDR3 DNA: TGTGCCAGCAGCCCTCCATTTCGGGGGGATGAGCAGTTCTTC. Residues: CASSPPFRGDEQFF.